Following are 20 T cell receptor beta chains from one sample sequenced in a study of PD-1 blockade in classical Hodgkin lymphoma. Repertoires were generated with immunoSEQ multiplex PCR, while TCRdb's copy carries only in-frame clones and drops some. The table has around 40,000 clones, 70% to 85% seen once. Time point meaning: cycle 4 day 1 (C4D1), after around six weeks of nivolumab. Each patient experienced a relapse that followed autologous stem cell transplantation, and brentuximab vedotin exposure varied. The material sequenced was peripheral blood mononuclear cells (PBMCs), taken before the fourth cycle of nivolumab. These TCRs come from a human donor with classical Hodgkin lymphoma.

A few counts support this clone. This chain connects TRBV18 to TRBJ1-2; no definite D call. The V gene's germline CDR1 is KGHSH and CDR2 LQKENI. The CDR3 runs 12 residues. Trimming removed 4 bases from V and 2 bases from J, with 5 bases in between. Written as DNA, the CDR3 is TGTGCCAGCTCACAAGACAACTATGGCTACACCTTC. Translation: CASSQDNYGYTF.

This chain connects TRBV2 to TRBJ1-2; the D is unclear. Germline CDR1 and CDR2: SNHLY and FYNNEI. There are 12 residues in the CDR3. V was cut by 0 bases and J by 7 bases, with 6 bases left in between. Written as DNA, the CDR3 is TGTGCCAGCAGTGAAGCGCTATTTGGCTACACCTTC. Residues: CASSEALFGYTF.

This clone is medium-sized (0.01 to 0.1%). The chain joins TRBV5-8 to TRBJ1-3; the D is unclear. The V end was cut by 1 base, the J end by 0 bases, with 8 bases between. CDR1 SGHTS and CDR2 YDEGEE come from the germline V gene. There are 15 residues in the CDR3. The CDR3 bases are TGTGCCAGCAGCTTGTACAAGCGCTCTGGAAACACCATATATTTT. Translated, it gives CASSLYKRSGNTIYF.

The chain links TRBV6-5 to TRBJ1-5, with unresolved D. This CDR3 has 14 residues. The ends were cut back, 4 bases at V and 4 bases at J, with 11 bases in the middle. Germline lookup yields CDR1 MNHEY and CDR2 SVGAGI. CDR3 DNA sequence: TGTGCCAGCAGTTCCGTTCATGGGAATCAGCCCCAGCATTTT. Translation: CASSSVHGNQPQHF.

The chain recombines TRBV6-5 with TRBJ1-4, with no clear D. This CDR3 spans 13 amino acids. Trimming left V 5 bases short and J 4 bases short, with 8 bases between. Germline V gene sequence: CDR1 MNHEY, CDR2 SVGAGI. DNA of the CDR3: TGTGCCAGCAGTGAGATCAGTAATGAAAAACTGTTTTTT. It yields the protein CASSEISNEKLFF.

This chain links TRBV29-1 with TRBJ2-1; tentative D call: TRBD2 (6 bases). Trimming removed 3 bases from V and 2 bases from J, with 8 bases in between. Germline V gives CDR1 SQVTM, CDR2 ANQGSEA. This CDR3 is built from 13 residues. The CDR3 DNA reads TGCAGCGTTGAGCGGGGAACCTACAATGAGCAGTTCTTC. Translation: CSVERGTYNEQFF.

The CDR3 DNA sequence: TGCGCCAGCAGCTTTCAGGGTCAAGAGACCCAGTACTTC. It translates to CASSFQGQETQYF. This sequence joins TRBV5-1 and TRBJ2-5; a possible D gene is TRBD1 (5 bases). Trimming left V 2 bases short and J 2 bases short, with 7 bases between. Germline V lookup: CDR1 SGHRS, CDR2 YFSETQ. This CDR3 has 13 residues.

V gene TRBV4-3 combines with J gene TRBJ1-2; perhaps TRBD1 as D (6 bases). Trimming stripped 0 bases from V and 5 bases from J, with 10 bases between. The germline V gene has CDR1 LGHNA and CDR2 YSLEER. The CDR3 has 14 residues. CDR3 sequence: CASSQDRGRYGYTF. The CDR3 DNA sequence: TGCGCCAGCAGCCAAGACAGGGGACGGTATGGCTACACCTTC.

The table lists this clone with a few counts. This chain connects TRBV5-4 to TRBJ1-2; D is perhaps TRBD1 (5 bases). CDR1 and CDR2 from the germline V gene are SGHNT and YYREEE (reference sequence). V was cut by 6 bases and J by 4 bases, with 19 bases left in between. There are 15 residues in the CDR3. The CDR3 coding sequence is TGTGCCAGCACCTCGGGACGTCGTGTGGGCTATGGCTACACCTTC. Translation gives CASTSGRRVGYGYTF. Together with reference TRBV5-4 and TRBJ1-2, the CDR3 gives the full variable domain: ETGVTQSPTHLIKTRGQQVTLRCSSQSGHNTVSWYQQALGQGPQFIFQYYREEENGRGNFPPRFSGLQFPNYSSELNVNALELDDSALYLCASTSGRRVGYGYTFGSGTRLTVV.

This clone was found a few times. V is TRBV7-8 and J is TRBJ2-7, with D perhaps assigned TRBD1 or TRBD2 (5 bases each). With 2 bases removed from V and 5 bases from J, the gap between germline ends came to 13 bases. Germline assignment: CDR1 SGHVS and CDR2 FQNEAQ. There are 14 residues in the CDR3. The CDR3 here is CASSLSGRVDEQYF. As DNA, the CDR3 is TGTGCCAGCAGCTTAAGCGGCAGGGTCGACGAGCAGTACTTC.

This clone was counted a single time. CDR3 in amino acids: CASSDEPSAYNSPLHF. For the CDR3, the DNA is TGTGCCAGCAGTGACGAACCTTCGGCCTATAATTCACCCCTCCACTTT. This chain uses TRBV25-1 with TRBJ1-6; D ambiguous. V gave up 3 bases and J gave up 2 bases, with 11 bases separating them. This CDR3 spans 16 amino acids. Germline V gene sequence: CDR1 MGHDK, CDR2 SYGVNS.

The sample holds one count of this clone. The V and J genes are TRBV28 and TRBJ2-7; no firm D call. The germline V and J ends were trimmed by 8 bases and 2 bases, with 16 bases remaining between them. CDR1 and CDR2 from the germline V gene are MDHEN and SYDVKM. This CDR3 comprises 14 residues. CDR3 sequence (DNA): TGTGCCAGCCACACCTTAGGGATCCCCTACGAGCAGTACTTC. Translation gives CASHTLGIPYEQYF.

The chain is built from TRBV7-2 and TRBJ2-3; TRBD2 aligns across 11 bases. The germline CDR1 and CDR2 sequences are SGHTA and FQGNSA. The V gene end was trimmed by 0 bases and the J gene end by 5 bases; junction bases not matched to a gene: 7. CDR3 length: 17 residues. The CDR3 loop reads CASSLASGGAWEDTQYF. In DNA, the CDR3 is TGTGCCAGCAGCTTAGCTAGCGGGGGGGCTTGGGAAGATACGCAGTATTTT.

The chain carries TRBV5-1 and TRBJ2-1; 7 positions match TRBD2. V trimming: 4 bases; J trimming: 2 bases; junction bases outside the gene matches: 6. CDR1 and CDR2 (germline): SGHRS, YFSETQ. This CDR3 region has 15 residues. CDR3 amino acids: CASSLKRGPYNEQFF. In DNA form, the CDR3 reads TGCGCCAGCAGCCTTAAGCGGGGCCCCTACAATGAGCAGTTCTTC.

The chain couples TRBV6-1 to TRBJ1-3; D gene ambiguous. This CDR3 has 15 amino acids. Trimming took off 0 bases at V and 4 bases at J, with 10 bases between the two ends. Germline-derived CDR1 and CDR2 are MNHNS and SASEGT. CDR3 residues: CASSEALGFGNTIYF. The CDR3 bases are TGTGCCAGCAGTGAAGCCTTGGGGTTCGGAAACACCATATATTTT.

This clone was seen a few times. The V call is TRBV7-9, the J call TRBJ2-1, with 7 bases fitting TRBD1. The CDR3 loop spans 17 amino acids. Per germline, CDR1 SEHNR and CDR2 FQNEAQ (reference sequence). V lost 3 bases and J lost 7; bases outside the gene matches: 15. The CDR3 protein is CASSFSYRAQGWNEQFF. The DNA of the CDR3 is TGTGCCAGCAGCTTCTCGTATCGGGCACAGGGGTGGAATGAGCAGTTCTTC.

V gene TRBV29-1 combines with J gene TRBJ2-5; D remains ambiguous. Between the trimmed V and J ends, which lost 7 bases and 5 bases, there was a span of 11 bases. The CDR3 totals 11 residues. Germline CDR1 is SQVTM and CDR2 is ANQGSEA. The DNA for the CDR3 is TGCAGCGCCACGATGACGGAGACCCAGTACTTC. It encodes CSATMTETQYF. Full variable domain (remainder filled in from reference TRBV29-1 and TRBJ2-5): SAVISQKPSRDICQRGTSLTIQCQVDSQVTMMFWYRQQPGQSLTLIATANQGSEATYESGFVIDKFPISRPNLTFSTLTVSNMSPEDSSIYLCSATMTETQYFGPGTRLLVL.

The V call is TRBV6-1, the J call TRBJ1-5, with D perhaps TRBD1 (6 bases). Trimming stripped 0 bases from V and 4 bases from J, with 10 bases between. The CDR3 consists of 15 residues. The germline V gene has CDR1 MNHNS and CDR2 SASEGT. The CDR3, as DNA: TGTGCCAGCAGTGAAGCGGGGGGGGCGAATCAGCCCCAGCATTTT. Its translation is CASSEAGGANQPQHF.

V usage is TRBV11-2 and J usage is TRBJ2-3; TRBD2 matches at 7 bases. The CDR3 runs 18 residues. With 5 bases clipped from V and 0 bases from J, the junction kept 14 bases outside the gene matches. CDR1 is SGHAT and CDR2 is FQNNGV in the germline V gene. The CDR3 DNA sequence: TGTGCCAGCAGCCAGCCCCCACTGAAGCGGGGAAGCACAGATACGCAGTATTTT. Its protein product is CASSQPPLKRGSTDTQYF.

The table lists this clone with a few counts. The V gene is TRBV16, the J gene TRBJ2-4; a weak D match, TRBD1 (6 bases). Germline V gene data show CDR1 as KGHSY and CDR2 as FQNENV. Trimming stripped 1 base from V and 2 bases from J, with 9 bases between. The CDR3 loop spans 15 amino acids. As DNA, the CDR3 is TGTGCCAGCAGCCAATTCAGGGGCTCCAAAAACATTCAGTACTTC. Translation gives CASSQFRGSKNIQYF.